This T cell receptor (beta chain) was captured by sequencing in a study of T cell repertoires in cytomegalovirus infection. About the study: A matching HLA type, together with CMV infection, was signaled by public TCR beta signatures. Study-level points and caveats: Frequencies of public TCR beta families were cumulated, and this identified carriers of CMV plus the relevant HLA. In two of eight donors, the top clonotype was HLA-C-restricted CMV-specific.

Germline values: CDR1 SGHTA, CDR2 FQGNSA. Deletions cut 2 bases from V and 3 bases from J, with 13 bases between. The CDR3 has 15 amino acids. In the case of this clonotype: Its target is not known.

TCRdb itself ran the reads through MiXCR, one entry per CDR3 protein. Of about 530,000 distinct CDR3 sequences in the sample, roughly 29% were seen once. Sequenced input: PBMCs. The TCR was taken from a human donor in good health (CMV status not recorded). Some clones in this sample may be carry-over from other donors' samples. This sequence joins TRBV7-2 and TRBJ1-1; D is unresolved. CDR3 DNA: TGTGCCAGCAGCTTATCTGGGGAAAGTTACACTGAAGCTTTCTTT. Its translation: CASSLSGESYTEAFF.